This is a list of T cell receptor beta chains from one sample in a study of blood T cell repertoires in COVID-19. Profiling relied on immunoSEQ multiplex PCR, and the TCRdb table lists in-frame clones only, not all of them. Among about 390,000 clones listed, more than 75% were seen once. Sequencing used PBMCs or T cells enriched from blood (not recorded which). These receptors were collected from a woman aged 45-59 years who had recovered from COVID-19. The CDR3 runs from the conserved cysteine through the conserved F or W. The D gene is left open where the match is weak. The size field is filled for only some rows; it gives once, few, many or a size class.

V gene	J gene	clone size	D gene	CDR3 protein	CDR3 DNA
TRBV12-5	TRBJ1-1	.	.	CASVRDTNTEAFF	TGTGCTAGTGTGAGAGACACGAACACTGAAGCTTTCTTT
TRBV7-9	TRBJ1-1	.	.	CASSLPARGGAFF	TGTGCCAGCAGCCTCCCCGCCCGCGGGGGAGCTTTCTTT
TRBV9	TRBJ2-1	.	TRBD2	CASSATSGGTYNEQFF	TGTGCCAGCAGCGCAACTAGCGGGGGTACCTACAATGAGCAGTTCTTC
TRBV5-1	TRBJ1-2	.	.	CASSLTGRGDGYTF	TGCGCCAGCAGCTTGACCGGCAGGGGAGATGGCTACACCTTC
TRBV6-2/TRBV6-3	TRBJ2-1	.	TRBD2	CASSYSERGNYNEQFF	TGTGCCAGCAGTTACTCGGAGCGGGGGAACTACAATGAGCAGTTCTTC
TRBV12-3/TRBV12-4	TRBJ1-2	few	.	CASSGGATHGYTF	TGTGCCAGCAGCGGCGGGGCGACTCATGGCTACACCTTC
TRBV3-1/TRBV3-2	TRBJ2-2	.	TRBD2	CASSSSGGVYTGELFF	TGTGCCAGCAGCTCAAGCGGGGGGGTATACACCGGGGAGCTGTTTTTT
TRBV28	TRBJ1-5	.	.	CASSYSGQPQHF	TGTGCCAGCAGCTATTCTGGTCAGCCCCAGCATTTT
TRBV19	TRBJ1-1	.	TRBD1	CASRATPTGGSGLNTEAFF	TGTGCCAGTAGGGCCACTCCTACAGGGGGTAGCGGACTGAACACTGAAGCTTTCTTT
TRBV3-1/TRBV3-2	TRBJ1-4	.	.	CASSQSYRPTNEKLFF	TGTGCCAGCAGCCAATCCTACAGACCAACTAATGAAAAACTGTTTTTT
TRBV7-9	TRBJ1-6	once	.	CASTRGGAGNSPLHF	TGTGCCAGCACCCGGGGGGGGGCTGGTAATTCACCCCTCCACTTT
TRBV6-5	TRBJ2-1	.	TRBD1	CASFLQGARNEQFF	TGTGCCAGCTTCCTACAGGGGGCGCGGAATGAGCAGTTCTTC
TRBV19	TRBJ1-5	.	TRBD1	CASSMQSGGLPQHF	TGTGCCAGTAGTATGCAGTCAGGGGGGCTACCCCAGCATTTT
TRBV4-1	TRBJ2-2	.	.	CASSQGTAFGGELFF	TGCGCCAGCAGCCAAGGGACAGCTTTCGGCGGGGAGCTGTTTTTT
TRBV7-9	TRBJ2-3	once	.	CASSLGEYF	TGTGCCAGCAGTTTAGGCGAGTATTTT
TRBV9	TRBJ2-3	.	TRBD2	CASSVRGGDITDTQYF	TGTGCCAGCAGCGTTCGGGGGGGAGACATCACAGATACGCAGTATTTT
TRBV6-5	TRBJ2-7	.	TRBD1	CASTQRTGLNLAQYF	TGTGCCAGCACCCAGAGGACAGGGTTGAACTTGGCGCAGTACTTC
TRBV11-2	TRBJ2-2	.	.	CASSPGQGGATGELFF	TGTGCCAGCAGCCCCGGTCAGGGAGGTGCCACCGGGGAGCTGTTTTTT
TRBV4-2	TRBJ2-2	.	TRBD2	CASSQGSERGVPFTGELFF	TGTGCCAGCAGCCAAGGTAGCGAGCGGGGGGTCCCGTTCACCGGGGAGCTGTTTTTT
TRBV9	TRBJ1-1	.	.	CASSVGGLRANTEAFF	TGTGCCAGCAGCGTAGGGGGACTAAGAGCGAACACTGAAGCTTTCTTT
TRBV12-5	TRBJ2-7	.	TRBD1	CASGLTGVTSEQYF	TGTGCTAGTGGTCTGACAGGGGTCACCTCCGAGCAGTACTTC
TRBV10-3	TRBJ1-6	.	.	CAISESTGGGNSPLHF	TGTGCCATCAGTGAGTCGACAGGAGGAGGCAATTCACCCCTCCACTTT
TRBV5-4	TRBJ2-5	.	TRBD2	CASSLSLAGGQETQYF	TGTGCCAGCAGCTTGTCGCTGGCGGGGGGCCAAGAGACCCAGTACTTC
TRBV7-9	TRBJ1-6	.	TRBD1	CASSLGQGALRANSPLHF	TGTGCCAGCAGCTTAGGCCAGGGGGCCCTCCGGGCGAATTCACCCCTCCACTTT
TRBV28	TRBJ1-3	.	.	CASSLSGVPVLGPGKGTIYF	TGTGCCAGCAGTTTATCCGGAGTCCCAGTTTTAGGACCCGGGAAAGGCACCATATATTTT
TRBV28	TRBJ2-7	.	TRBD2	CASSGTSGASYEQYF	TGTGCCAGCAGCGGGACTAGCGGGGCATCCTACGAGCAGTACTTC
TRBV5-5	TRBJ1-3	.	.	CASSLGSLPSGNTIYF	TGTGCCAGCAGCTTGGGGTCACTGCCCTCTGGAAACACCATATATTTT